This T cell receptor beta chain was sequenced during a study of blood T cell repertoires in COVID-19. Data came from immunoSEQ multiplex PCR; TCRdb stores just in-frame clones and leaves some out. This sample has 100,000 to 150,000 clones, with roughly 84% found just once. The trim removed 5 bases at V and 4 bases at J, leaving 15 bases unmatched. Per germline, CDR1 MNHNY and CDR2 SVGAGI (reference sequence). The CDR3 runs 18 residues. The chain links TRBV6-6 to TRBJ2-2, with 8 bases that match TRBD1. Sequences were obtained from peripheral blood. This TCR was recovered from a woman aged 80 or older with acute or convalescent COVID-19. The CDR3 DNA follows: TGTGCCAGCAGTCCCCACCACTTCAGGGGGCGCGTCACCGGGGAGCTGTTTTTT. Its protein is CASSPHHFRGRVTGELFF.